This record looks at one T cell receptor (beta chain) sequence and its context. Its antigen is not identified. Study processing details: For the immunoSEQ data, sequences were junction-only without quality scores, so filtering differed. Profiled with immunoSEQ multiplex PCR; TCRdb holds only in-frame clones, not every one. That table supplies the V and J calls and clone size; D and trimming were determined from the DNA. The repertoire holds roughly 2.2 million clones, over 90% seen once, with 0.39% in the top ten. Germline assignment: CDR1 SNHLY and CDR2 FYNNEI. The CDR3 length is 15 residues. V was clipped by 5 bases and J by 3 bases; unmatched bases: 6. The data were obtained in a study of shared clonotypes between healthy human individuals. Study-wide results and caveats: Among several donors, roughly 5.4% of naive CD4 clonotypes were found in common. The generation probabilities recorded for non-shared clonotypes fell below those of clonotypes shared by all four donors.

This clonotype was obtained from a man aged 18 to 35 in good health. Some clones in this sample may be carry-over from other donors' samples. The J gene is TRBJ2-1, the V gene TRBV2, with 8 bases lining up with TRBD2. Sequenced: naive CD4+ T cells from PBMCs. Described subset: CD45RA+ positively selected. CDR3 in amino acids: CASSFLREDYNEQFF. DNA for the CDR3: TGTGCCAGCAGTTTTTTGCGGGAGGACTACAATGAGCAGTTCTTC. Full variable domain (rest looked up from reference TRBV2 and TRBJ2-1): EPEVTQTPSHQVTQMGQEVILRCVPISNHLYFYWYRQILGQKVEFLVSFYNNEISEKSEIFDDQFSVERPDGSNFTLKIRSTKLEDSAMYFCASSFLREDYNEQFFGPGTRLTVL.